These 7 T cell receptor beta chains share one sample of origin, sequenced in a study of cytomegalovirus exposure and HLA in healthy donors. This PCR relied on a set of 60 Vbeta primers and 13 Jbeta primers. This table comes from immunoSEQ multiplex PCR, and its TCRdb copy is limited to in-frame clones, with some not included. The sample lists 150,000 to 200,000 clones; approximately 86% were seen once. Sequenced: PBMCs. The receptors come from a woman under 30 in good health and CMV-seronegative.

J is TRBJ2-2 and V is TRBV10-3; 10 bases map to TRBD2. The CDR3 totals 16 residues. Losses at the gene ends were 2 bases for V and 2 bases for J; bases not matched to a gene: 2. Germline CDR1 reads ENHRY; CDR2 reads SYGVKD. CDR3 nucleotide sequence: TGTGCCATCAGTGAGGGACTAGCGGAAAACACCGGGGAGCTGTTTTTT. Encoded protein: CAISEGLAENTGELFF.

In this sample, this clone turned up a few times. The chain employs TRBV13 and TRBJ1-1; D perhaps matches TRBD1 (5 bases). This CDR3 has 13 residues. V was shortened by 5 bases and J by 1 base, with 8 bases between the two germline ends. Germline values: CDR1 PRHDT, CDR2 FYEKMQ (reference sequence). The CDR3 bases are TGTGCCAGCAGCCGGACACCGAACACTGAAGCTTTCTTT. It translates to CASSRTPNTEAFF.

The CDR3 spells CASRLRTEEQFF. The CDR3 DNA reads as TGTGCCAGCAGACTGAGGACTGAAGAGCAGTTCTTC. The chain joins TRBV6-1 to TRBJ2-1, with TRBD2 as a possible D gene (5 bases). This CDR3 is built from 12 residues. Deletions cut 6 bases from V and 10 bases from J, with 13 bases between. CDR1 and CDR2 from the germline V gene are MNHNS and SASEGT.

The chain links TRBV29-1 to TRBJ1-1; unclear D gene. Deletions cut 1 base from V and 8 bases from J, with 8 bases between. Germline CDR1 is SQVTM and CDR2 is ANQGSEA. The CDR3 has 11 residues. The CDR3 reads CSVEGAAEAFF. The CDR3 region has the DNA TGCAGCGTTGAAGGGGCAGCCGAAGCTTTCTTT.

The chain recombines TRBV7-8 with TRBJ2-5; TRBD1 matches 8 bases. The end of the DNA fits TRBJ2-7 better, so the J call may be wrong. CDR1 SGHVS and CDR2 FQNEAQ come from the germline V gene. The length of the CDR3 is 14 residues. This CDR3 reads CASSSQTGVGEQYF. CDR3 bases: TGTGCCAGCAGCTCCCAGACAGGGGTTGGCGAGCAGTACTTC.

The chain uses TRBV11-2 and TRBJ1-2; 9 positions match TRBD1. CDR3 size: 16 residues. In germline, CDR1 is SGHAT, CDR2 FQNNGV. The junction had 15 bases not matched to a gene; V was cut back by 6 bases and J by 7 bases. CDR3 in amino acids: CASRSLTGTGSGGYTF. The CDR3 nucleotides are TGTGCCAGCAGGTCTCTTACCGGGACAGGGTCTGGTGGCTACACCTTC.

V usage is TRBV10-1 and J usage is TRBJ2-5; 11 positions match TRBD2. CDR3 size: 16 residues. With V trimmed by 4 bases and J by 3 bases, 7 bases remained unmatched. The V gene's germline CDR1 is WNHNN and CDR2 SYGVQD (reference sequence). CDR3 sequence (DNA): TGCGCCAGCAGTGGGCTAGCGGGAGGAGGAGAAGAGACCCAGTACTTC. Protein: CASSGLAGGGEETQYF.